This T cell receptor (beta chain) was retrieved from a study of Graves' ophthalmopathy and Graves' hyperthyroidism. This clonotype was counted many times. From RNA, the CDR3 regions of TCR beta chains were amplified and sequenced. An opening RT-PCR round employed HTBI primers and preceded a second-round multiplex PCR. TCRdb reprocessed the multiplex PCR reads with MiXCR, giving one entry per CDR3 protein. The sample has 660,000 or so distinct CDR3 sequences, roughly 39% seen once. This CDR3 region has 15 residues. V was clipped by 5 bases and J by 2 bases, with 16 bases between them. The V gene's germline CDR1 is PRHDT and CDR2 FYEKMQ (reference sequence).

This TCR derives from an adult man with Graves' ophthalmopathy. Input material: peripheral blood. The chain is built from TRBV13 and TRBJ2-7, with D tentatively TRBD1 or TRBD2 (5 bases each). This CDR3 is CASSPWDGQPYEQYF. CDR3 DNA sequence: TGTGCCAGCAGCCCCTGGGACGGCCAACCCTACGAGCAGTACTTC. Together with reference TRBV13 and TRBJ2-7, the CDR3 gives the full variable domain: AAGVIQSPRHLIKEKRETATLKCYPIPRHDTVYWYQQGPGQDPQFLISFYEKMQSDKGSIPDRFSAQQFSDYHSELNMSSLELGDSALYFCASSPWDGQPYEQYFGPGTRLTVT.